A single sample gave rise to the 21 T cell receptor beta chains below, sequenced in a study of shared clonotypes between healthy human individuals. Measured with immunoSEQ multiplex PCR; TCRdb has only the in-frame clones, and not every one. This repertoire shows around 2.3 million clones, around 95% found once; its top ten account for 0.13%. Sequencing was performed on naive CD4+ T cells sorted from blood. Subset reported: CD45RA+ positively selected. The source of these receptors is a man younger than 30 in good health.

CDR3 sequence reads: CATSLGVGSINEKLFF. The CDR3 DNA follows: TGTGCCACAAGCTTGGGGGTTGGGTCGATTAATGAAAAACTGTTTTTT. This chain links TRBV10-3 with TRBJ1-4, with D possibly TRBD1 on 5 matching bases. Germline values: CDR1 ENHRY, CDR2 SYGVKD. There are 16 residues in the CDR3. V gave up 10 bases and J gave up 4 bases, with 22 bases separating them.

The chain combines TRBV6-5 with TRBJ2-1; 7 nucleotides line up with TRBD1. Losses at the gene ends were 6 bases for V and 5 bases for J; bases not matched to a gene: 10. The germline V gene has CDR1 MNHEY and CDR2 SVGAGI. The CDR3 has 15 residues. CDR3 region: CASRRIRTGNNEQFF. In DNA, the CDR3 is TGTGCCAGCAGGCGCATAAGGACAGGAAACAATGAGCAGTTCTTC.

V is TRBV2 and J is TRBJ2-6, with TRBD1 as a possible D gene (6 bases). The CDR3 contains 18 residues. V shed 4 bases and J shed 0 bases, with 16 bases lying between them. The V gene's germline CDR1 is SNHLY and CDR2 FYNNEI. The CDR3 DNA is TGTGCCAGCAGTGTCAGGGGCCTGATTTTCTCTGGGGCCAACGTCCTGACTTTC. This translates into CASSVRGLIFSGANVLTF.

The chain employs TRBV6-1 and TRBJ2-7; TRBD1 might be the D (5 bases). Trimming removed 3 bases from V and 3 bases from J, with 21 bases in between. The CDR3 is 17 residues long. From germline, CDR1 is MNHNS and CDR2 SASEGT. The CDR3 is CASSEIYRTTRVYEQYF. CDR3 DNA: TGTGCCAGCAGTGAGATTTATAGGACAACGCGTGTCTACGAGCAGTACTTC.

The chain is built from TRBV5-1 and TRBJ2-1; a weak D match, TRBD2 (6 bases). The length of the CDR3 is 15 residues. The germline V and J ends were trimmed by 7 bases and 0 bases, with 14 bases remaining between them. In germline, CDR1 is SGHRS, CDR2 YFSETQ. The CDR3 protein is CASAWDSSSYNEQFF. The DNA of the CDR3 is TGCGCCAGCGCCTGGGACTCGAGCTCCTACAATGAGCAGTTCTTC.

Turning to this clone: This CDR3 is also generated by other DNA sequences in the sample. V usage is TRBV7-9 and J usage is TRBJ1-6, with 11 bases fitting TRBD1. This CDR3 has 15 amino acids. CDR1 is SEHNR and CDR2 is FQNEAQ in the germline V gene (reference sequence). The V segment lost 5 bases and the J segment 7 bases; nucleotides outside the gene matches: 4. The CDR3 sequence: CASSPRTGGNSPLHF. The CDR3 coding sequence is TGTGCCAGCAGCCCTAGGACAGGGGGCAATTCACCCCTCCACTTT. Combining the CDR3 with reference TRBV7-9 and TRBJ1-6 gives the whole variable domain DTGVSQNPRHKITKRGQNVTFRCDPISEHNRLYWYRQTLGQGPEFLTYFQNEAQLEKSRLLSDRFSAERPKGSFSTLEIQRTEQGDSAMYLCASSPRTGGNSPLHFGNGTRLTVT.

The J gene is TRBJ2-3, the V gene TRBV7-2, with unresolved D. V lost 5 bases and J lost 4, with 13 bases in between. The CDR3 runs to 14 residues. The germline V gene has CDR1 SGHTA and CDR2 FQGNSA. CDR3 sequence (DNA): TGTGCCAGCAGCCCGAGAGGACCGGCAGATACGCAGTATTTT. The encoded protein is CASSPRGPADTQYF.

This chain joins TRBV9 and TRBJ2-5, with TRBD1 matching over 8 bases. The CDR3 length is 13 residues. Germline V gene data show CDR1 as SGDLS and CDR2 as YYNGEE. Trimming at V came to 4 bases and at J to 4 bases, leaving 3 bases not matched to a gene. This CDR3 is CASSPDRGETQYF. The CDR3 DNA sequence: TGTGCCAGCAGCCCCGACAGGGGAGAGACCCAGTACTTC.

The chain recombines TRBV7-2 with TRBJ2-5; perhaps TRBD1 as D (5 bases). V was trimmed by 5 bases and J by 1 base, leaving 14 bases between them. Germline lookup yields CDR1 SGHTA and CDR2 FQGNSA. The CDR3 has 15 amino acids. CDR3 DNA sequence: TGTGCCAGCAGCCGACCTACAGGTCTCCAAGAGACCCAGTACTTC. Translating gives CASSRPTGLQETQYF.

The sample holds one count of this clone. The J gene is TRBJ1-4, the V gene TRBV6-5; possibly TRBD1 for D (6 bases). Trimming cost V 5 bases and J 7 bases, with 14 bases left between them. This CDR3 has 14 residues. Germline V gives CDR1 MNHEY, CDR2 SVGAGI. The CDR3 is CASSVGGAGEKLFF. The CDR3 DNA follows: TGTGCCAGCAGTGTGGGGGGGGCTGGTGAAAAACTGTTTTTT.

V gene TRBV5-1 combines with J gene TRBJ2-7; 8 bases are a match to TRBD1. Germline CDR1 is SGHRS and CDR2 is YFSETQ. The CDR3 is 13 residues long. V was clipped by 4 bases and J by 6 bases; unmatched bases: 6. The CDR3 DNA follows: TGCGCCAGCAGCAGACTAGGACAGGGCGAGCAGTACTTC. Translating gives CASSRLGQGEQYF.

The chain combines TRBV9 with TRBJ2-3; no clear D gene. Trimming cost V 0 bases and J 5 bases, with 10 bases left between them. Germline V CDR1 and CDR2: SGDLS, YYNGEE. The CDR3 runs 14 residues. The CDR3 loop reads CASSVEGGVDTQYF. The DNA of the CDR3 is TGTGCCAGCAGCGTAGAAGGTGGGGTAGATACGCAGTATTTT.

The V gene is TRBV25-1, the J gene TRBJ1-5, with D possibly being TRBD1 (5 bases). This CDR3 is built from 16 residues. Trimming removed 5 bases at V and 0 bases at J, with 14 bases between. CDR1 is MGHDK and CDR2 is SYGVNS in the germline V gene. CDR3 region: CASSPSGGGSNQPQHF. In nucleotides, the CDR3 is TGTGCCAGCAGTCCCTCGGGTGGGGGTAGCAATCAGCCCCAGCATTTT.

The chain recombines TRBV7-9 with TRBJ1-6; 7 nucleotides line up with TRBD1. CDR1 is SEHNR and CDR2 is FQNEAQ in the germline V gene (reference sequence). The CDR3 is 17 amino acids. With V trimmed by 0 bases and J by 2 bases, 4 bases remained unmatched. CDR3 loop: CASSLASGTAYNSPLHF. CDR3 nucleotides: TGTGCCAGCAGCTTAGCCTCCGGGACAGCCTATAATTCACCCCTCCACTTT.

The chain is built from TRBV18 and TRBJ1-1; D not certain. The germline CDR1 and CDR2 sequences are KGHSH and LQKENI. V was cut by 4 bases and J by 0 bases, with 18 bases left in between. CDR3 size: 17 residues. The CDR3 coding sequence is TGTGCCAGCTCACTCTTCGAGGGTTTCAACATGAACACTGAAGCTTTCTTT. Protein product: CASSLFEGFNMNTEAFF.

The chain carries TRBV6-4 and TRBJ2-2, with TRBD1 matching over 8 bases. Germline loops: CDR1 MRHNA, CDR2 SNTAGT. This CDR3 is built from 14 residues. V shed 6 bases and J 5 bases; nucleotides not matched to a gene: 5. The CDR3 is CASSGQGGTGELFF. The CDR3, as DNA: TGTGCCAGCAGCGGACAGGGAGGTACCGGGGAGCTGTTTTTT.

The chain joins TRBV30 to TRBJ1-2, with 8 bases fitting TRBD1. V was pared by 6 bases and J by 4 bases, with 10 bases of the junction left unmatched. Germline CDR1 and CDR2: GTSNPN and SVGIG (reference sequence). CDR3 length: 14 residues. CDR3 sequence: CACIPTGASYGYTF. The DNA for the CDR3 is TGTGCCTGCATACCGACAGGGGCCAGCTATGGCTACACCTTC.

This clone was recorded once. This chain joins TRBV21-1 and TRBJ2-7; TRBD1, the table's D call, was not compared with the DNA. TRBV21-1 is a recognized pseudogene. This CDR3 contains 12 residues. The CDR3 loop is CASPLDRDEQYF. The CDR3 DNA follows: TGTGCCAGCCCCCTTGACAGGGACGAGCAGTACTTC.

V gene TRBV4-1 combines with J gene TRBJ1-4; TRBD1 is a possible D gene (5 bases). The CDR3 spans 19 residues. Trimming stripped 4 bases from V and 8 bases from J, with 29 bases between. Germline loops: CDR1 MGHRA, CDR2 YSYEKL. CDR3 in DNA: TGCGCCAGCAGCCTAAGACGGCAGGGACTCCTCAGAATTCCCGAAAAACTGTTTTTT. It is translated as CASSLRRQGLLRIPEKLFF.

The V and J genes are TRBV5-4 and TRBJ2-7; TRBD2 aligns across 10 bases. The CDR3 consists of 16 residues. The J segment lost 5 bases and the V segment lost 4 bases, leaving 12 bases of the junction unmatched. CDR1 and CDR2 from the germline V gene are SGHNT and YYREEE (reference sequence). The CDR3 DNA follows: TGTGCCAGCAGCCCGGATAGCGGGGGGCGGCTGGACGAGCAGTACTTC. This translates into CASSPDSGGRLDEQYF.

The genes are TRBV6-1 and TRBJ2-3, with 11 bases identical to TRBD2. The CDR3 extends over 15 amino acids. The ends lost 6 bases at V and 4 bases at J; junction bases unmatched: 6. Germline CDR1 and CDR2: MNHNS and SASEGT. CDR3 amino acids: CASSRGLADPDTQYF. For the CDR3, the DNA is TGTGCCAGCAGCCGGGGACTAGCGGATCCAGATACGCAGTATTTT.